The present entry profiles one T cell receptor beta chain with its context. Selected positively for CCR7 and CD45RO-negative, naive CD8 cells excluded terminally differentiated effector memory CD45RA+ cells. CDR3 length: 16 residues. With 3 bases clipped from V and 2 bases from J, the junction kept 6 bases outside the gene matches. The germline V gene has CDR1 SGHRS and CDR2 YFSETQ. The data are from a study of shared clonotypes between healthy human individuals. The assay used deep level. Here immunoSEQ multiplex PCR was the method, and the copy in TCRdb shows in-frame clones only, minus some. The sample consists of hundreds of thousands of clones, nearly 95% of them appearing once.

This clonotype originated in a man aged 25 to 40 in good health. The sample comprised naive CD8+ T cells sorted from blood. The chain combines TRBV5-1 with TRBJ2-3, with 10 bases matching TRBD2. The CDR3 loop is CASSWALAGNTDTQYF. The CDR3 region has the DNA TGCGCCAGCAGCTGGGCACTAGCGGGAAACACAGATACGCAGTATTTT.